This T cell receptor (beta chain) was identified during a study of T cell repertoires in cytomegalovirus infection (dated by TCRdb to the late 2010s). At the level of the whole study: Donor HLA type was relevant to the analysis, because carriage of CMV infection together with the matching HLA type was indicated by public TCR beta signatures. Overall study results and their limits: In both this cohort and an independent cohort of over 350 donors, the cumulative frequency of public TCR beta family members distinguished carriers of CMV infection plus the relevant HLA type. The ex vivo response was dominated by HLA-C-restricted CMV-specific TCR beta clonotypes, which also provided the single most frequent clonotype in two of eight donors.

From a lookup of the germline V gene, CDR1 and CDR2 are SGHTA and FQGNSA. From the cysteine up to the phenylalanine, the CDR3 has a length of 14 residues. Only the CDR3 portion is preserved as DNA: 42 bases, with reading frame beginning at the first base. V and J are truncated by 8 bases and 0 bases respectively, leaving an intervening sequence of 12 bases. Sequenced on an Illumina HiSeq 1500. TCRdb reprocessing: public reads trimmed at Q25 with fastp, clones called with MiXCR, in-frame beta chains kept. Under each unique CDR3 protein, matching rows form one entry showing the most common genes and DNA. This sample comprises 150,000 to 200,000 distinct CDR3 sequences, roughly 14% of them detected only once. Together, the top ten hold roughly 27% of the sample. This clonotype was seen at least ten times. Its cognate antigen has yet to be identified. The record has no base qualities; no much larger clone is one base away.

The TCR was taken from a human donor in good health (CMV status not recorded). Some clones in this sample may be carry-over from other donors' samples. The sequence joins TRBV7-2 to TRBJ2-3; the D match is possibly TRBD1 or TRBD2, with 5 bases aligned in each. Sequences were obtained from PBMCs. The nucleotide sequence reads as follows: TGTGCCAGCCATGGTTGGGACAGCACAGATACGCAGTATTTT. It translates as CASHGWDSTDTQYF.